This paragraph covers one TCR beta chain sequence. These data come from a study of blood T cell repertoires in COVID-19. Study background: Collection of acute and convalescent COVID-19 samples took place in the United States, Italy and Spain. PBMCs, B-cell-depleted T cells, or T cells provided the cDNA or gDNA that made up the material.

V shed 3 bases and J 5 bases; nucleotides not matched to a gene: 6. The CDR3 runs to 15 residues. Germline values: CDR1 KGHSH, CDR2 LQKENI. Original processing methods: How many nucleated cells were present was estimated from reference gene primer amplification. Libraries were prepared by immunoSEQ multiplex PCR; TCRdb keeps only in-frame clonotypes and omits some of them. D and trimming were read from the DNA, whereas the V and J calls and clone size are those reported in that table. The data show 45,000 or so clones, approximately 85% seen once. The source of this sequence is a woman of 80 years or more with acute or convalescent COVID-19. V and J are TRBV18 and TRBJ2-1; 8 bases agree with TRBD2. The sequencing sample was made of peripheral blood. CDR3 region: CASSPGIAGNNEQFF. The DNA for the CDR3 is TGTGCCAGCTCACCCGGGATAGCGGGGAACAATGAGCAGTTCTTC.